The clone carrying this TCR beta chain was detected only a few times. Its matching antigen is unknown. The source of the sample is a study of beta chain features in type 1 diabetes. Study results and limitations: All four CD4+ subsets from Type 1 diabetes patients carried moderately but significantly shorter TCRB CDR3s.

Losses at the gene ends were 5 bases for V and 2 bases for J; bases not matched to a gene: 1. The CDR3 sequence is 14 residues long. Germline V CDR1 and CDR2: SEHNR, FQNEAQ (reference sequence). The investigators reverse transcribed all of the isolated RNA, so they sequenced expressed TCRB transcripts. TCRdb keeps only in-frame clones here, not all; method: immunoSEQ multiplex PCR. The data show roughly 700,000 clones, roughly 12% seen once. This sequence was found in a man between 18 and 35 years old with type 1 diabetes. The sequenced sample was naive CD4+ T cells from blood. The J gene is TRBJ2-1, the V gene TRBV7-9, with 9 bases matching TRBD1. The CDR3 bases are TGTGCCAGCAGCCGGACAGGGGCCTACAATGAGCAGTTCTTC. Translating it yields CASSRTGAYNEQFF.